The T cell receptor beta chain described here comes from a study of spatial heterogeneity in lung cancer. Study as a whole: The count of detected beta-chain sequences consistently exceeded that of alpha-chain sequences. General study points: Ubiquitous expanded tumor TCRs were seen in blood more at resection than at follow-up.

TCRdb redid the calling of the 5' RACE reads with MiXCR, one entry per CDR3 protein. This sample has tens of thousands of distinct CDR3 sequences; roughly 12% occur once, and the top ten carry about 4.6%. Time point denoted: sample taken at primary tumor resection. TCRs were sequenced from unsorted whole RNA of tumor, nontumor lung or PBMC. Samples came from 65 to 75 TRACERx patients with untreated early-stage lung cancer. As concerns this clonotype: The target antigen is unknown.

Sample: PBMCs, taken at surgery. This receptor was taken from a male donor with early-stage non-small cell lung cancer.

This chain's CDR3 is CASSLSSRAGELFF. The CDR3 nucleotides are TGTGCCAGCAGCCTCTCTAGCCGCGCCGGGGAGCTGTTTTTT. V is TRBV7-3 and J is TRBJ2-2; TRBD2 is a possible D gene (5 bases). The CDR3 is made up of 14 amino acids. CDR1 and CDR2 (germline): SGHTA, FQGTGA. V was clipped by 5 bases and J by 6 bases, with 13 bases between them.